This T cell receptor beta chain was sequenced for a study of Ad26.COV2.S vaccination and SARS-CoV-2 variants. Treatment specified: roughly 19 received Ad26.COV2.S at low or high dose, single or two shots; roughly five received placebo; per-sample allocation not given. Sampling was performed 63 days after the first vaccine or placebo injection. An adult donor aged 18-55 years was enrolled in Boston. Germline CDR1 and CDR2: LGHNA and YSLEER. This CDR3 has 16 amino acids. V dropped 4 bases and J dropped 0 bases, with 13 bases sitting between them. The table came from immunoSEQ multiplex PCR; TCRdb's copy has only in-frame clones and leaves some out. The sample includes some 370,000 clones, about four fifths of them seen just once.

The chain links TRBV4-3 to TRBJ2-1; a possible D gene is TRBD2 (6 bases). The source was peripheral blood, collected in a trial of Ad26.COV2.S vaccine versus placebo. This TCR came from a person aged 18-60 years who received the Ad26.COV2.S COVID-19 vaccine or a placebo. The chain's CDR3 is CASSPLSGSSYNEQFF. For the CDR3, the DNA is TGCGCCAGCAGCCCTCTTAGCGGTAGCTCCTACAATGAGCAGTTCTTC.